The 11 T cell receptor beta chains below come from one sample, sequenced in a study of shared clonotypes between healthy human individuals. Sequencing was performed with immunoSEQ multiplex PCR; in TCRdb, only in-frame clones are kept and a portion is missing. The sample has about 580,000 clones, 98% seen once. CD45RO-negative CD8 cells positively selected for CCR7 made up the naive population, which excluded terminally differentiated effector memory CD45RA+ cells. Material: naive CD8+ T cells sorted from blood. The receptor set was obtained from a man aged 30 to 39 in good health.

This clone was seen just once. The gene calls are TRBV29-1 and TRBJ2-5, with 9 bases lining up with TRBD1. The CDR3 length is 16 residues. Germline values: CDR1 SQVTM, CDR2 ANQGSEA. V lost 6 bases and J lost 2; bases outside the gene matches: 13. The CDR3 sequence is CSVRSFRGQGQETQYF. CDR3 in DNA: TGCAGCGTCCGCTCGTTTCGGGGACAGGGACAAGAGACCCAGTACTTC.

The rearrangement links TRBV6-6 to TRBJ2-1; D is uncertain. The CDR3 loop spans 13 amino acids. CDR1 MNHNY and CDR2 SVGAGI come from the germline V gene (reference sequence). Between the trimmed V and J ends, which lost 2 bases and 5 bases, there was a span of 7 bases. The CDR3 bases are TGTGCCAGCAGTTACCGAGTCGACAATGAGCAGTTCTTC. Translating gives CASSYRVDNEQFF.

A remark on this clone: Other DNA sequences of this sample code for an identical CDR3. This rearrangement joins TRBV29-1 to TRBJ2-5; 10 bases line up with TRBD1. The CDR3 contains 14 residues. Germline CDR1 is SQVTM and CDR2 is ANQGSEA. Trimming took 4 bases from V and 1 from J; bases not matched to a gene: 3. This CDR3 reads CSVVDRGGQETQYF. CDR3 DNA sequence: TGCAGCGTTGTGGACAGGGGGGGCCAAGAGACCCAGTACTTC.

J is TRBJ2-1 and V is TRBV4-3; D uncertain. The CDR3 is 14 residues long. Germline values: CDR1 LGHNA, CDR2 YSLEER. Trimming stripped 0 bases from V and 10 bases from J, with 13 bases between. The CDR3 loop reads CASSQDRLSKEQFF. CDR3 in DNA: TGCGCCAGCAGCCAAGATCGGCTATCGAAAGAGCAGTTCTTC.

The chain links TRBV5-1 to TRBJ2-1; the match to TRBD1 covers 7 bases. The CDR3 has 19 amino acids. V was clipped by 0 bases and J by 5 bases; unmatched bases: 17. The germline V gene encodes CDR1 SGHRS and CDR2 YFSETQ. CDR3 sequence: CASSLGGQAGLTLDNEQFF. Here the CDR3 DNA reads TGCGCCAGCAGCTTGGGCGGACAGGCCGGACTGACCTTGGACAATGAGCAGTTCTTC.

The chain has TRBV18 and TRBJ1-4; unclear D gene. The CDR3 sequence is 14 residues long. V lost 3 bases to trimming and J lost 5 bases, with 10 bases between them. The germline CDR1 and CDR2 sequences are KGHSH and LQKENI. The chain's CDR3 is CASSPADGNEKLFF. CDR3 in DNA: TGTGCCAGCTCACCGGCCGACGGAAATGAAAAACTGTTTTTT. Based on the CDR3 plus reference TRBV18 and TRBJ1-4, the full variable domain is NAGVMQNPRHLVRRRGQEARLRCSPMKGHSHVYWYRQLPEEGLKFMVYLQKENIIDESGMPKERFSAEFPKEGPSILRIQQVVRGDSAAYFCASSPADGNEKLFFGSGTQLSVL.

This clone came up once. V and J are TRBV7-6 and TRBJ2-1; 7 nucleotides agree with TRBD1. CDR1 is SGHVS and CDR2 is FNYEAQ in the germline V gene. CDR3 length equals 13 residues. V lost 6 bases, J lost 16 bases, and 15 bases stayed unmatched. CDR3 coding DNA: TGTGCCAGCAGTCCTCCCTCCCAGGGGGAAGTTTTCTTC. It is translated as CASSPPSQGEVFF.

The CDR3 protein is CASSEWGGPRDEQFF. CDR3 in DNA: TGTGCCAGCAGTGAATGGGGGGGGCCCAGAGATGAGCAGTTCTTC. The chain is built from TRBV2 and TRBJ2-1; tentative D call: TRBD2 (7 bases). Germline V gene data show CDR1 as SNHLY and CDR2 as FYNNEI. The CDR3 is 15 residues long. Trimming took 2 bases from V and 8 from J, leaving 16 bases between them.

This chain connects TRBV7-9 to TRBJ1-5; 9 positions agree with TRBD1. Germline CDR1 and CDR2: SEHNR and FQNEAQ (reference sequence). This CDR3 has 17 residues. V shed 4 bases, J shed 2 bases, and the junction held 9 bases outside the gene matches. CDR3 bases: TGTGCCAGCAGCTCGCCTCGGGACAGGGAGGGCAATCAGCCCCAGCATTTT. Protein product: CASSSPRDREGNQPQHF.

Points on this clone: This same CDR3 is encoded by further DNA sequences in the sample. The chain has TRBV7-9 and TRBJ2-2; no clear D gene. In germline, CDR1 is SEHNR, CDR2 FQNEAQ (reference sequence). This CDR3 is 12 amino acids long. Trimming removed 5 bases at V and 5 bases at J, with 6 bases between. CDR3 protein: CASSPPTGELFF. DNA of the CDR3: TGTGCCAGCAGCCCCCCGACCGGGGAGCTGTTTTTT.

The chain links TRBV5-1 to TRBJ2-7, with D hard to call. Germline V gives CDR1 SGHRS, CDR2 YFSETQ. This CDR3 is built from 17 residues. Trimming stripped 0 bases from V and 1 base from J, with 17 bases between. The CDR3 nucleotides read TGCGCCAGCAGCTTGGCCAGTACCTTCTCGCCGTCCTACGAGCAGTACTTC. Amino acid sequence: CASSLASTFSPSYEQYF.